This T cell receptor beta chain was recovered during a study of cytomegalovirus exposure and HLA in healthy donors. This clone was counted only a few times. Use of 60 Vbeta and 13 Jbeta primers characterized the PCR. Using immunoSEQ multiplex PCR, the repertoire was profiled, and TCRdb retains in-frame clones only, with some absent. The data hold hundreds of thousands of clones, with 70% to 85% observed a single time. CDR1 and CDR2 from the germline V gene are SGHNT and YYREEE (reference sequence). Germline trimming cut 6 bases from V and 3 bases from J; bases unmatched to any gene: 7. The CDR3 has 14 amino acids.

The chain is built from TRBV5-4 and TRBJ2-3, with TRBD2 matching over 7 bases. Sample: PBMCs. This sequence was found in a woman between 40 and 50 years old in good health and CMV-seronegative. DNA for the CDR3: TGTGCCAGCACTAGCCGGACTAGGACAGATACGCAGTATTTT. Protein: CASTSRTRTDTQYF.